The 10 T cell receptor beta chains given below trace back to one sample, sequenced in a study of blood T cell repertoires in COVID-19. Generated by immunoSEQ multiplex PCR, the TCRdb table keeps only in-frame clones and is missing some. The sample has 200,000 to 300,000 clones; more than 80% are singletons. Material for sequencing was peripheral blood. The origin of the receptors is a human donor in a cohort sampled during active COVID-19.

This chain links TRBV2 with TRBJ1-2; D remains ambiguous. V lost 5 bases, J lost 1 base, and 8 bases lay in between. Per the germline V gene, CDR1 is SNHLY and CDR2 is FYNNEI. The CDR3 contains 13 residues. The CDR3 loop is CASSTEVNYGYTF. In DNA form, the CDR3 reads TGTGCCAGCAGTACAGAAGTTAACTATGGCTACACCTTC.

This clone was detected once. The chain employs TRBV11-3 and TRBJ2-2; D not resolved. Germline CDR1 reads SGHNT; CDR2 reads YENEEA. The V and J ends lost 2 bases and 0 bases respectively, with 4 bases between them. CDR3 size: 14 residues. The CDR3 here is CASSLSSNTGELFF. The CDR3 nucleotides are TGTGCCAGCAGCTTATCGTCGAACACCGGGGAGCTGTTTTTT.

Here the CDR3 reads CASSLSTQALHF. In DNA form, the CDR3 reads TGTGCCAGCAGTTTATCCACTCAGGCCCTCCACTTT. This rearrangement joins TRBV28 to TRBJ1-6; D uncertain. With 1 base removed from V and 14 bases from J, the gap between germline ends came to 9 bases. This CDR3 spans 12 amino acids. Germline-derived CDR1 and CDR2 are MDHEN and SYDVKM.

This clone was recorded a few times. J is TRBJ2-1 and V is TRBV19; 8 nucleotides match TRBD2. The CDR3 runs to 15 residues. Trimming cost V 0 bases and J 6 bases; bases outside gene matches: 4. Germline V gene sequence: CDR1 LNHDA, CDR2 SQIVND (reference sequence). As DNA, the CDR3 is TGTGCCAGTAGTATAGATCGGGCGGGGGGCAATGAGCAGTTCTTC. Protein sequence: CASSIDRAGGNEQFF.

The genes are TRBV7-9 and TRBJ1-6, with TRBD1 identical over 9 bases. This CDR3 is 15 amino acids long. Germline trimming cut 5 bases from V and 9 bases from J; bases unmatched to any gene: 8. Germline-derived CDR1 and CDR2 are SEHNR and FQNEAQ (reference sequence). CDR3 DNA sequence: TGTGCCAGCAGCACAGGGACAGGGTTAAGTTCACCCCTCCACTTT. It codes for CASSTGTGLSSPLHF.

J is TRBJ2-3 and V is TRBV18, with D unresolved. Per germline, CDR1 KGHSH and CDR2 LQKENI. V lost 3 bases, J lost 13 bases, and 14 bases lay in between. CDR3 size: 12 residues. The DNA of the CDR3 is TGTGCCAGCTCACCGGATAGCCCTCTCAAGTATTTT. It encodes CASSPDSPLKYF.

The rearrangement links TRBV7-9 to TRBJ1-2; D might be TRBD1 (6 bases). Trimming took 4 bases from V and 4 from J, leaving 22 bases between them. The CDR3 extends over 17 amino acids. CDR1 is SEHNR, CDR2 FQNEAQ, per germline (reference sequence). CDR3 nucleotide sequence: TGTGCCAGCAGCTCCCACGGTGGGCAGGGGATTCCCTATGGCTACACCTTC. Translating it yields CASSSHGGQGIPYGYTF.

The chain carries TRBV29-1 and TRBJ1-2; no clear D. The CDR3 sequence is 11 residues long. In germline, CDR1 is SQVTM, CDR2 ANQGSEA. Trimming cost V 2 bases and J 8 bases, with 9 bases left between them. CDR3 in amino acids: CSVESTRGYTF. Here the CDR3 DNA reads TGCAGCGTTGAATCTACTCGGGGCTACACCTTC.

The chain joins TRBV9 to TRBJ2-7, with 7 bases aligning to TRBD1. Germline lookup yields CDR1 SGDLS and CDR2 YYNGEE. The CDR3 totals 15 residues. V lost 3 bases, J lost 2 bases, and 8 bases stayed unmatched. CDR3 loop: CASSARPGQTYEQYF. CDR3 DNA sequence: TGTGCCAGCAGCGCAAGACCGGGACAGACCTACGAGCAGTACTTC.

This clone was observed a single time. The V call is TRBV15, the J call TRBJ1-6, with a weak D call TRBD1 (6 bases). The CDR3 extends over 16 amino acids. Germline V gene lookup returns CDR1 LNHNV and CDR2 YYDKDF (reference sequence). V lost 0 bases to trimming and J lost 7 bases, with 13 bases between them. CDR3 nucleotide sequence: TGTGCCACCAGCAGAGACGCGGGGGCAAAAAATTCACCCCTCCACTTT. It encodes CATSRDAGAKNSPLHF.